Listed below are T cell receptor beta chains from one sample, sequenced in a study of T cell responses to AZD1222 COVID-19 vaccine. Sequencing was performed with immunoSEQ multiplex PCR; in TCRdb, only in-frame clones are kept and a portion is missing. The sample holds 200,000 to 300,000 clones, approximately 93% seen once. Specimen: peripheral blood, collected on day 0 of AZD1222 vaccination. The receptors were sampled from an adult in good health. Both conserved end residues are part of each CDR3. D genes are given only for firm matches.

D gene: TRBD1; J gene: TRBJ2-3; V gene: TRBV5-1; CDR3 protein: CASSFQGVLADTQYF; CDR3 DNA: TGCGCCAGCAGCTTTCAGGGGGTCTTAGCAGATACGCAGTATTTT
D gene: .; J gene: TRBJ2-7; V gene: TRBV11-3; CDR3 protein: CASSLDGSSAYEQYF; CDR3 DNA: TGTGCCAGCAGCTTAGATGGGAGTAGTGCCTACGAGCAGTACTTC
D gene: .; J gene: TRBJ2-7; V gene: TRBV28; CDR3 protein: CASSFHPSYEQYF; CDR3 DNA: TGTGCCAGCAGTTTTCATCCATCCTACGAGCAGTACTTC
D gene: TRBD1; J gene: TRBJ1-5; V gene: TRBV9; CDR3 protein: CASSTSTGGDQPQHF; CDR3 DNA: TGTGCCAGCAGCACCTCGACAGGGGGCGATCAGCCCCAGCATTTT
D gene: .; J gene: TRBJ1-6; V gene: TRBV20-1; CDR3 protein: CSAGHNSPLHF; CDR3 DNA: TGCAGTGCTGGGCATAATTCACCCCTCCACTTT
D gene: TRBD1; J gene: TRBJ1-3; V gene: TRBV2; CDR3 protein: CASSLPGTGFSGNTIYF; CDR3 DNA: TGTGCCAGCAGTCTTCCCGGGACAGGGTTCTCTGGAAACACCATATATTTT
D gene: .; J gene: TRBJ1-1; V gene: TRBV5-5; CDR3 protein: CASSSYGFEAFF; CDR3 DNA: TGTGCCAGCAGCTCTTATGGATTTGAAGCTTTCTTT
D gene: .; J gene: TRBJ1-5; V gene: TRBV19; CDR3 protein: CASRDWLGAPNQPQHF; CDR3 DNA: TGTGCCAGTAGAGATTGGTTAGGGGCCCCCAATCAGCCCCAGCATTTT
D gene: TRBD1; J gene: TRBJ2-7; V gene: TRBV3-1/TRBV3-2; CDR3 protein: CASSPRGQGLAEQYF; CDR3 DNA: TGTGCCAGCAGCCCCAGGGGACAGGGGTTAGCGGAGCAGTACTTC
D gene: .; J gene: TRBJ2-7; V gene: TRBV4-2; CDR3 protein: CASSQSINYEQYF; CDR3 DNA: TGTGCCAGCAGCCAATCAATAAACTACGAGCAGTACTTC
D gene: .; J gene: TRBJ2-7; V gene: TRBV5-3; CDR3 protein: CARSRTSEQYF; CDR3 DNA: TGTGCCAGAAGCCGTACAAGCGAGCAGTACTTC
D gene: .; J gene: TRBJ1-2; V gene: TRBV5-1; CDR3 protein: CASSQGVNYGYTF; CDR3 DNA: TGCGCCAGCAGCCAAGGAGTTAACTATGGCTACACCTTC
D gene: TRBD1; J gene: TRBJ2-2; V gene: TRBV10-3; CDR3 protein: CAITPVVGQGASGELFF; CDR3 DNA: TGTGCCATCACCCCTGTAGTTGGACAGGGGGCCTCTGGGGAGCTGTTTTTT
D gene: TRBD1; J gene: TRBJ1-2; V gene: TRBV3-1/TRBV3-2; CDR3 protein: CASSQGDRGFYGYTF; CDR3 DNA: TGTGCCAGCAGCCAAGGGGACAGGGGTTTCTATGGCTACACCTTC